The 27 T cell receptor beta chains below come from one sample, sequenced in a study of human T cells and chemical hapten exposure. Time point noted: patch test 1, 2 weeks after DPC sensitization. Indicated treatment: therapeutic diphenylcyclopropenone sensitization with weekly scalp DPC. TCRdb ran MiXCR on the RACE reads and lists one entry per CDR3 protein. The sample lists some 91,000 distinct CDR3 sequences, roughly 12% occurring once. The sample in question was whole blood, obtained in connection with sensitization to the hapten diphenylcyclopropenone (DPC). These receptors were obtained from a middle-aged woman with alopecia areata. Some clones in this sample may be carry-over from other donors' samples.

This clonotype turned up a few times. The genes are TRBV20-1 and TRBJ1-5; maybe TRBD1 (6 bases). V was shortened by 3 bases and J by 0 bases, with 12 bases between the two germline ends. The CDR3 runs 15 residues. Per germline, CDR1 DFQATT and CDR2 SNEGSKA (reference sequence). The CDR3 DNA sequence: TGCAGTGCTAGTGGGGGGGGCCATAGCAATCAGCCCCAGCATTTT. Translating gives CSASGGGHSNQPQHF.

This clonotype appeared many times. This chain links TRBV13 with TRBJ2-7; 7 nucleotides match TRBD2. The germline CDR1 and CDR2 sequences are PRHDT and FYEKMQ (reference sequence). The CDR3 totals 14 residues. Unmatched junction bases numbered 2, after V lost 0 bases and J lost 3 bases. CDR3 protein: CASSLGGRGYEQYF. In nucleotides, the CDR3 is TGTGCCAGCAGCTTAGGTGGGAGGGGCTACGAGCAGTACTTC.

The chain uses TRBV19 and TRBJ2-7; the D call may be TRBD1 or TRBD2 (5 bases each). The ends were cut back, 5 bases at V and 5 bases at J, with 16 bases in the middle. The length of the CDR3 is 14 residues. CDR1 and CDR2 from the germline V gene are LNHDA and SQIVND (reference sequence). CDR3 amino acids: CASSLRAGADEQYF. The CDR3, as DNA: TGTGCCAGTAGTCTCCGGGCCGGGGCCGACGAGCAGTACTTC.

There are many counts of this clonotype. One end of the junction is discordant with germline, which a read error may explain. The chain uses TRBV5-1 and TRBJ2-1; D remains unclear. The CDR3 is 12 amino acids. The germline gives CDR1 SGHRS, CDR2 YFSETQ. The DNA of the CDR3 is TGTGCCAGCAGCTTAGTTAACAATGAGCAGTTCTTC. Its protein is CASSLVNNEQFF.

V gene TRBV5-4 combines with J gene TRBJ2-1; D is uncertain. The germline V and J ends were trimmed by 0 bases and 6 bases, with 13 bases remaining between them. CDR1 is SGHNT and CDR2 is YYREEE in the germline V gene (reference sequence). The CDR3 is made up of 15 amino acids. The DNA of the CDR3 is TGTGCCAGCAGCTTGGGAACGGCCAGGAGCAATGAGCAGTTCTTC. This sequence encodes CASSLGTARSNEQFF.

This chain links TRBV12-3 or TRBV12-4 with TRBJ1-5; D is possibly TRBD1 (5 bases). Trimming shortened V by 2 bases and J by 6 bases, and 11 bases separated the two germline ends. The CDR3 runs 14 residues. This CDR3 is CASSLTGTLQPQHF. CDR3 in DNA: TGTGCCAGCAGTTTAACCGGGACCCTTCAGCCCCAGCATTTT.

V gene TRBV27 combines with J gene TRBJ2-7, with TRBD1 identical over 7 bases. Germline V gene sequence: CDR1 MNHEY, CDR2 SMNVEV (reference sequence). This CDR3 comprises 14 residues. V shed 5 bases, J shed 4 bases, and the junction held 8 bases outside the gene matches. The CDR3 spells CASSLYRGEYEQYF. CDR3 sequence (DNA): TGTGCCAGCAGTCTCTACAGGGGCGAGTACGAGCAGTACTTC.

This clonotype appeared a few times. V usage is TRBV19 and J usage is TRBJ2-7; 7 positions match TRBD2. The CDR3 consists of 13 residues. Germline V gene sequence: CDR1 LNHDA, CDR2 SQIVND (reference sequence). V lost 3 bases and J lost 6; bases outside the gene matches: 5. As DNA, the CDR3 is TGTGCCAGTAGTATCAGGTCTAGCGGCGAGCAGTACTTC. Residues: CASSIRSSGEQYF.

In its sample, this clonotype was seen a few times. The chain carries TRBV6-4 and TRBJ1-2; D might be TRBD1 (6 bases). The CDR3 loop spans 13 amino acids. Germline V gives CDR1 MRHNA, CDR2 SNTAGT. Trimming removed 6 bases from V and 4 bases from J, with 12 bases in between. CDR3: CASSPGGSYGYTF. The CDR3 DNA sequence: TGTGCCAGCAGCCCGGGGGGCAGCTATGGCTACACCTTC.

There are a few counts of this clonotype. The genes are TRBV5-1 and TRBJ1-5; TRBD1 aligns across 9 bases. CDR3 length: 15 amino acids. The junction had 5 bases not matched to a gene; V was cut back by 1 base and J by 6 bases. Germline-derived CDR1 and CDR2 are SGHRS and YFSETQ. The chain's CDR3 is CASSLTGGRSQPQHF. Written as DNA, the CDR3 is TGCGCCAGCAGCTTGACAGGGGGCAGAAGTCAGCCCCAGCATTTT. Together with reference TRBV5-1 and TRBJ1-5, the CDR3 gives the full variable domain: KAGVTQTPRYLIKTRGQQVTLSCSPISGHRSVSWYQQTPGQGLQFLFEYFSETQRNKGNFPGRFSGRQFSNSRSEMNVSTLELGDSALYLCASSLTGGRSQPQHFGDGTRLSIL.

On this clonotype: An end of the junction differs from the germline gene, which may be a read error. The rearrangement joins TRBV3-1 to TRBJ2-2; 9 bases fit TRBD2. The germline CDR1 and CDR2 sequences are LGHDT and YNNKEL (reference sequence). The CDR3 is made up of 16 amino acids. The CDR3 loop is CASRQAGGANTGELFF. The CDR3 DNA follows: TGTGCCAGCAGACAAGCGGGGGGCGCGAACACCGGGGAGCTGTTTTTT.

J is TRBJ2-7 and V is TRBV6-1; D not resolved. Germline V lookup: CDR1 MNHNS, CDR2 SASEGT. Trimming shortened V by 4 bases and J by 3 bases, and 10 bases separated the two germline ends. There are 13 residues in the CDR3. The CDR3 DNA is TGTGCCAGCAGTGGTAGCAGACACTACGAGCAGTACTTC. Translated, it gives CASSGSRHYEQYF.

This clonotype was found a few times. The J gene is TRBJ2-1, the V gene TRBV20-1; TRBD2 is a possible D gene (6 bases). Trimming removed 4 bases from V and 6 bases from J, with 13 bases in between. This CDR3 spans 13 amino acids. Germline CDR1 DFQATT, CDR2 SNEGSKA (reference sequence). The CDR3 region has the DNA TGCAGTGCTACGGACCGGGAGCGCAATGAGCAGTTCTTC. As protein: CSATDRERNEQFF.

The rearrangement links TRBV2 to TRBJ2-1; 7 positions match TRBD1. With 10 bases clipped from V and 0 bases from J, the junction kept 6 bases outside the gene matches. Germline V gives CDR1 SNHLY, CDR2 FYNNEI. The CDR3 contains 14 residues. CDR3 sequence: CATSDRSSYNEQFF. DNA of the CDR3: TGTGCCACCTCGGACAGGAGCTCCTACAATGAGCAGTTCTTC.

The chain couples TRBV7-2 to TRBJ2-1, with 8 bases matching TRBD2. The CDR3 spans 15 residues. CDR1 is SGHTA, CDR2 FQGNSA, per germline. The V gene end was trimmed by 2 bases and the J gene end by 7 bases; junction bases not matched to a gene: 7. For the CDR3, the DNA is TGTGCCAGCAGCTTAAGCCGGGAGGGGCGTAATGAGCAGTTCTTC. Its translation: CASSLSREGRNEQFF.

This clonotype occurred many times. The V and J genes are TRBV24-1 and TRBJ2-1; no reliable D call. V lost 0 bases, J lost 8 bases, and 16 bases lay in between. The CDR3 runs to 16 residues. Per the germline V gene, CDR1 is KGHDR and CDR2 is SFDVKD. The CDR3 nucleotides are TGTGCCACCAGTGATTTGGCCAGCCCAATCCCCCATGAGCAGTTCTTC. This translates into CATSDLASPIPHEQFF.

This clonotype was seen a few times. The CDR3 DNA reads TGTGCCTGGATAGTTTCTGGGGCCAACGTCCTGACTTTC. It encodes CAWIVSGANVLTF. V and J are TRBV30 and TRBJ2-6, with D hard to call. Germline lookup yields CDR1 GTSNPN and CDR2 SVGIG (reference sequence). V gave up 4 bases and J gave up 1 base, with 5 bases separating them. The CDR3 runs to 13 residues. Variable domain in full (rest from reference TRBV30 and TRBJ2-6): SQTIHQWPATLVQPVGSPLSLECTVEGTSNPNLYWYRQAAGRGLQLLFYSVGIGQISSEVPQNLSASRPQDRQFILSSKKLLLSDSGFYLCAWIVSGANVLTFGAGSRLTVL.

The CDR3 region has the DNA TGTGCCAGCAGCCAAGGGGGCGCTGGCAATGAGCAGTTCTTC. This encodes CASSQGGAGNEQFF. The V gene is TRBV14, the J gene TRBJ2-1; D is possibly TRBD1 (5 bases). CDR1 and CDR2 (germline): SGHDN, FVKESK. This CDR3 spans 14 amino acids. V gave up 1 base and J gave up 6 bases, with 10 bases separating them.

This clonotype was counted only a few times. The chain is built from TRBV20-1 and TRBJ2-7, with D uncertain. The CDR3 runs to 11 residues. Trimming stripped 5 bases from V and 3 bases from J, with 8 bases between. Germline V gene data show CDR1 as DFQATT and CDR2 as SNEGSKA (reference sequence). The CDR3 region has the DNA TGCAGTGCTCCTATCTACTACGAGCAGTACTTC. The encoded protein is CSAPIYYEQYF.

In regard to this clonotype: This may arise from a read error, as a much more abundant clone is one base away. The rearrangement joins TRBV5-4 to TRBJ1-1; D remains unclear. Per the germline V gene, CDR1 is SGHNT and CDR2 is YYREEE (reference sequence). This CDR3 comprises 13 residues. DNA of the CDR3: TGTGTCAGCAGCTTCGCCCTACTCACTGAAGCTTTCTTT. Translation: CVSSFALLTEAFF. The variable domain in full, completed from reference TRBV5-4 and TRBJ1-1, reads ETGVTQSPTHLIKTRGQQVTLRCSSQSGHNTVSWYQQALGQGPQFIFQYYREEENGRGNFPPRFSGLQFPNYSSELNVNALELDDSALYLCVSSFALLTEAFFGQGTRLTVV.

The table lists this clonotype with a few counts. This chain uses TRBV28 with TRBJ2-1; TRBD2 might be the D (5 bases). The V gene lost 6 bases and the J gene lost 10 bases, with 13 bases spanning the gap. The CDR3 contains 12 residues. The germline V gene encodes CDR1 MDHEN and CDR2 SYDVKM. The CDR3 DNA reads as TGTGCCAGCAGGGTGGGCCCGGGAGAGCAGTTCTTC. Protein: CASRVGPGEQFF.

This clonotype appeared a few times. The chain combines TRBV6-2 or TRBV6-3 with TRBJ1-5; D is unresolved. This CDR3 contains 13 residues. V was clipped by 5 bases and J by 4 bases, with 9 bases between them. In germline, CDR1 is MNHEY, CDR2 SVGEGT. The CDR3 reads CASSTDENQPQHF. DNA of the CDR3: TGTGCCAGCAGTACCGATGAGAATCAGCCCCAGCATTTT.

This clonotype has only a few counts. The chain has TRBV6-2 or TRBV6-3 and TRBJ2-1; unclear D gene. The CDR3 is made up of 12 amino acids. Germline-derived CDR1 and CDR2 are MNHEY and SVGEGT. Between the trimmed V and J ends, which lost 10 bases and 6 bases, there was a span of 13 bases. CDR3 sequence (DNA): TGTGCCACCCTCCGGGTTCCCAATGAGCAGTTCTTC. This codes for CATLRVPNEQFF.

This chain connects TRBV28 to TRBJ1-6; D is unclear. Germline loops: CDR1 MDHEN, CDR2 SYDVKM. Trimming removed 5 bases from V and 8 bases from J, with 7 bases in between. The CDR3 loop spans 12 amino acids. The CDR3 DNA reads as TGTGCCAGCAGTGGGCGGGATTCACCCCTCCACTTT. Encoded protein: CASSGRDSPLHF.

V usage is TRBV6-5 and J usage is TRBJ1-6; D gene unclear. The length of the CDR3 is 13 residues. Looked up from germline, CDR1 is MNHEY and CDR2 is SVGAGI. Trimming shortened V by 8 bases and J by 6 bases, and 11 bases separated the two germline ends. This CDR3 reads CASRGSPNSPLHF. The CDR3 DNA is TGTGCCAGCCGCGGCAGTCCTAATTCACCCCTCCACTTT.

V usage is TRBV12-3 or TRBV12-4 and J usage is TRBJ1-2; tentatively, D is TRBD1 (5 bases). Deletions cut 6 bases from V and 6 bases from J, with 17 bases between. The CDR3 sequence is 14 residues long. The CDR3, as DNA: TGTGCCAGCAGCCTATCCGGGACGGTCCATGGCTACACCTTC. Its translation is CASSLSGTVHGYTF.

CDR3 nucleotides: TGTGCCAGTAGTATCAGGGGCAATCAGCCCCAGCATTTT. It yields the protein CASSIRGNQPQHF. The chain combines TRBV19 with TRBJ1-5; D may be TRBD1 (5 bases). CDR1 is LNHDA, CDR2 SQIVND, per germline (reference sequence). Trimming shortened V by 3 bases and J by 2 bases, and 5 bases separated the two germline ends. The CDR3 is made up of 13 amino acids.